This TCR beta chain was retrieved from a study of a mutant IDH1 vaccine in newly diagnosed glioma. Study as a whole: Those enrolled had earlier been treated with radiotherapy, temozolomide, or both, mostly both.

The assay was immunoSEQ multiplex PCR, and TCRdb's table has in-frame clones only and misses some. The sample shows 60,000 or so clones, 85% of them seen only once. On this clone: The antigen is not known.

Stated time point: week 23, last vaccination. A single vaccine dose contained 300 ug of mutant IDH1 20-mer peptide, and topical imiquimod was used with it. Tumors from donors were new WHO grade 3 or 4 IDH1-mutant astrocytomas with ATRX loss. The CDR3 length is 14 residues. Germline loops: CDR1 MNHNS, CDR2 SASEGT. V lost 0 bases to trimming and J lost 12 bases; unmatched junction nucleotides: 4. Here the sequenced sample was PBMCs, taken from a glioma patient whose treatment included an IDH1 peptide vaccine. This receptor was taken from a man younger than 40 with glioma. The chain carries TRBV6-1 and TRBJ1-6, with TRBD1 matching over 8 bases. The CDR3 sequence is CASSEARTGLPLHF. The CDR3 DNA sequence: TGTGCCAGCAGTGAAGCTAGGACAGGGTTACCCCTCCACTTT.